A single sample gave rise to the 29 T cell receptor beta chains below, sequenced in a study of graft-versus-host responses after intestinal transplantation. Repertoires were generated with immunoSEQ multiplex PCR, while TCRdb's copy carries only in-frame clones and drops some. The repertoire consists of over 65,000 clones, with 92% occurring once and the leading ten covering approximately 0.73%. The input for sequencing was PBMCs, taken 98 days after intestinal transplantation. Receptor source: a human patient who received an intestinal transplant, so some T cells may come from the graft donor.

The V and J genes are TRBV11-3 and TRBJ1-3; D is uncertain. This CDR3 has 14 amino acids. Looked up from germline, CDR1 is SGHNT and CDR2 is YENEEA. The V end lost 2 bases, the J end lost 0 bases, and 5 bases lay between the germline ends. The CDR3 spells CASSLKDSGNTIYF. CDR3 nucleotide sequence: TGTGCCAGCAGCTTAAAGGACTCTGGAAACACCATATATTTT.

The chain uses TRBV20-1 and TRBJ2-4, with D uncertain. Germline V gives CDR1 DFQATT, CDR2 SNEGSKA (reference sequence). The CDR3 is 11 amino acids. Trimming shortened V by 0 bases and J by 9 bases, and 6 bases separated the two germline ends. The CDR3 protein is CSARDQTIQYF. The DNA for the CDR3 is TGCAGTGCTAGAGATCAGACCATTCAGTACTTC.

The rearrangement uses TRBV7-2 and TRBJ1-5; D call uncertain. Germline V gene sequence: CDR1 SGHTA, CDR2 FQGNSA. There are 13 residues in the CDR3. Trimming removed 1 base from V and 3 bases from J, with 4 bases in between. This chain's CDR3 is CASSLVPNQPQHF. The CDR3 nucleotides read TGTGCCAGCAGCTTAGTCCCCAATCAGCCCCAGCATTTT.

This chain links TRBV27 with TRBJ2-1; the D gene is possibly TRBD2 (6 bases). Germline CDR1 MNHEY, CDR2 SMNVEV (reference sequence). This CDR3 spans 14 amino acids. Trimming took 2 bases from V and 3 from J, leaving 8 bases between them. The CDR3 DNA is TGTGCCAGCAGTTTAGAGCGGGTCTACAATGAGCAGTTCTTC. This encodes CASSLERVYNEQFF.

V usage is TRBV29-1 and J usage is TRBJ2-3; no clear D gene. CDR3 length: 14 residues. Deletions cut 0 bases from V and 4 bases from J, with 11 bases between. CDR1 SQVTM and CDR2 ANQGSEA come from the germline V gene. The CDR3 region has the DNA TGCAGCGTTGAAGAGGGCAGGCGGCCAGATACGCAGTATTTT. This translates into CSVEEGRRPDTQYF.

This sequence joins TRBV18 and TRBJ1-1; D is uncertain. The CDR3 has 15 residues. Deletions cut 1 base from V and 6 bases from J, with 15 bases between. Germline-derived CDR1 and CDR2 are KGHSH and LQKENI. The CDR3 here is CASSPLTGYGAEAFF. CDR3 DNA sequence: TGTGCCAGCTCACCACTTACGGGTTATGGCGCTGAAGCTTTCTTT.

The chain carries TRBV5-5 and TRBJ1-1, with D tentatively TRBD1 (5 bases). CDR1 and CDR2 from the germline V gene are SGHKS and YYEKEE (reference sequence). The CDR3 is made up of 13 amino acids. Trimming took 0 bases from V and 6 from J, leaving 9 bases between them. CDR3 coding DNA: TGTGCCAGCAGCTTGGAGGGACTGGCTGAAGCTTTCTTT. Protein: CASSLEGLAEAFF. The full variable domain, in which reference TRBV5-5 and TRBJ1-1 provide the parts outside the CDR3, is DAGVTQSPTHLIKTRGQQVTLRCSPISGHKSVSWYQQVLGQGPQFIFQYYEKEERGRGNFPDRFSARQFPNYSSELNVNALLLGDSALYLCASSLEGLAEAFFGQGTRLTVV.

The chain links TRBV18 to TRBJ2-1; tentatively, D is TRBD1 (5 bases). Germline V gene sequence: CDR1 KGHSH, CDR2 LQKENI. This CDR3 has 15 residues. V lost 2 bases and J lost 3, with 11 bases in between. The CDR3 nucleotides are TGTGCCAGCTCACCAACAGGCATCGACTACAATGAGCAGTTCTTC. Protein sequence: CASSPTGIDYNEQFF.

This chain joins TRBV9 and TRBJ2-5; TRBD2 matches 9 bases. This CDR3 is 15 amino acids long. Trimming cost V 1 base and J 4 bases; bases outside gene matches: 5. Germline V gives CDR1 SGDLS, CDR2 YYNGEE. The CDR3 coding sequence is TGTGCCAGCAGCGTAAGTAGCGGGAGAGGAGAGACCCAGTACTTC. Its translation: CASSVSSGRGETQYF.

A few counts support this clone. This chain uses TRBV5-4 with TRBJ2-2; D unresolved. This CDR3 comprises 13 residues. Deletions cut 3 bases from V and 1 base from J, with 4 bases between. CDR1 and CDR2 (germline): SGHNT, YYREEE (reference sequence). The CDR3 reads CASSSQNTGELFF. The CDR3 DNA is TGTGCCAGCAGCTCTCAGAACACCGGGGAGCTGTTTTTT.

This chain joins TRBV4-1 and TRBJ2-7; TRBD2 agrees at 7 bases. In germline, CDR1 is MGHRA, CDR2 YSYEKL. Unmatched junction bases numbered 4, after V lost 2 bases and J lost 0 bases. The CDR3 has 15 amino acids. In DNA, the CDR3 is TGCGCCAGCAGCCAATCTAGCGGAAGCTCCTACGAGCAGTACTTC. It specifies CASSQSSGSSYEQYF.

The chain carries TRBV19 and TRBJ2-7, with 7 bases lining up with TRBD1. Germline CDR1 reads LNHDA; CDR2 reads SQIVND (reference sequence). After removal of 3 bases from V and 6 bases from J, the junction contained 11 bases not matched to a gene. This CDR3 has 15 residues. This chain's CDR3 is CASSMIRDRSGEQYF. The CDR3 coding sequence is TGTGCCAGTAGTATGATCCGGGACAGATCCGGCGAGCAGTACTTC.

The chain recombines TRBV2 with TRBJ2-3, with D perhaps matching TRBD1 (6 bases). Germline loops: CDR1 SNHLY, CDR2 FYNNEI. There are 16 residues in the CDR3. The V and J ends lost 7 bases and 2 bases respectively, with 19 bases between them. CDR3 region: CASTRIDRTYTDTQYF. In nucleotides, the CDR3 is TGTGCCAGCACGCGAATTGACAGGACCTACACAGATACGCAGTATTTT.

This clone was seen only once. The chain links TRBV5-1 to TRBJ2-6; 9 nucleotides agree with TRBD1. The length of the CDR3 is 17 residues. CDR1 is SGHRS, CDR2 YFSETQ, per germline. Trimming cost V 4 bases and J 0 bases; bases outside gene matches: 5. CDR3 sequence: CASSPGQGPSGANVLTF. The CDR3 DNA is TGCGCCAGCAGCCCGGGACAGGGACCCTCTGGGGCCAACGTCCTGACTTTC.

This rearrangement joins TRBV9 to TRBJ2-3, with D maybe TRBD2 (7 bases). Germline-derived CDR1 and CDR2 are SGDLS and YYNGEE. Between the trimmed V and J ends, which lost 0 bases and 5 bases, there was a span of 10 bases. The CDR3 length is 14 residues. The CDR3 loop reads CASSVEGGEDTQYF. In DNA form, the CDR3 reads TGTGCCAGCAGCGTAGAAGGGGGGGAAGATACGCAGTATTTT.

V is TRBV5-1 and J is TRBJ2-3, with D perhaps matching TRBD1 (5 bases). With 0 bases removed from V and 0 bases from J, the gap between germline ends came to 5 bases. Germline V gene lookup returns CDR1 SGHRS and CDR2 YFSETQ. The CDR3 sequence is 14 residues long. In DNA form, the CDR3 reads TGCGCCAGCAGCTTGGAGGGGAGCACAGATACGCAGTATTTT. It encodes CASSLEGSTDTQYF.

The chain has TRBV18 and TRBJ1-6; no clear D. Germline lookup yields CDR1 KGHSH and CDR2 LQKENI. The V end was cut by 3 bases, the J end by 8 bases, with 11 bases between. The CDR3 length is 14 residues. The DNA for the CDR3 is TGTGCCAGCTCACCGGACCGATCGGATTCACCCCTCCACTTT. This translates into CASSPDRSDSPLHF.

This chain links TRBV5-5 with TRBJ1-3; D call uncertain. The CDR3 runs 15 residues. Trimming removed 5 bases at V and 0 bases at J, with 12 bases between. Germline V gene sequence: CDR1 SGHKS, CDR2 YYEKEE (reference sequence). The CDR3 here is CASSQSALSGNTIYF. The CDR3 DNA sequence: TGTGCCAGCAGTCAGAGTGCCCTCTCTGGAAACACCATATATTTT.

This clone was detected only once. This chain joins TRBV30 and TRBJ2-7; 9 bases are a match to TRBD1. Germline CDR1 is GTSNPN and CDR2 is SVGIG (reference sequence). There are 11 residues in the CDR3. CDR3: CGQGVLNEQYF. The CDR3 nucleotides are TGTGGACAGGGGGTGCTTAACGAGCAGTACTTC.

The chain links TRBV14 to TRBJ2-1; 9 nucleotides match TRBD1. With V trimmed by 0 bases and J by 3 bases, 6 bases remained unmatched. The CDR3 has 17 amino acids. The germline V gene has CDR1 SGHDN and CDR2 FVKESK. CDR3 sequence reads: CASSQERDRVFYNEQFF. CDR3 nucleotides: TGTGCCAGCAGCCAAGAAAGGGACAGGGTTTTCTACAATGAGCAGTTCTTC.

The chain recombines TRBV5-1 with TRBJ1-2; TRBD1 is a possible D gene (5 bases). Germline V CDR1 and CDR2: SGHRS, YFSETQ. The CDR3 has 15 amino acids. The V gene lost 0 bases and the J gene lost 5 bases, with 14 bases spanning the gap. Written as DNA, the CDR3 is TGCGCCAGCAGCTTGGAACTCTCACGGGGGTATGGCTACACCTTC. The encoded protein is CASSLELSRGYGYTF.

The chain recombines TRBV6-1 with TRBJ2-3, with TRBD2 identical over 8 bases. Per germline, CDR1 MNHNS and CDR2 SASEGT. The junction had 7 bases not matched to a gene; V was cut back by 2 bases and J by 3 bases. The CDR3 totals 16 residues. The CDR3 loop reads CASSELKGTRTDTQYF. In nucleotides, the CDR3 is TGTGCCAGCAGTGAACTTAAGGGGACTAGGACAGATACGCAGTATTTT.

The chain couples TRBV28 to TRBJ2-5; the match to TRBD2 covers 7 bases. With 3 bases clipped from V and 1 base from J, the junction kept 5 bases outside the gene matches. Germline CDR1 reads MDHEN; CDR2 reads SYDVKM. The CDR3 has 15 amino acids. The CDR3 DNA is TGTGCCAGCAGTTTGGGTTTAGCGGGCCAAGAGACCCAGTACTTC. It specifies CASSLGLAGQETQYF. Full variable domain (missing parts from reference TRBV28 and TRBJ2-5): DVKVTQSSRYLVKRTGEKVFLECVQDMDHENMFWYRQDPGLGLRLIYFSYDVKMKEKGDIPEGYSVSREKKERFSLILESASTNQTSMYLCASSLGLAGQETQYFGPGTRLLVL.

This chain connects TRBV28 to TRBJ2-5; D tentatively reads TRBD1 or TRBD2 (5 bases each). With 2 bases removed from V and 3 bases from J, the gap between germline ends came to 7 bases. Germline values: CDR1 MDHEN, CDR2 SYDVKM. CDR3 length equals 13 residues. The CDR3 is CASSLRGEETQYF. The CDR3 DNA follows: TGTGCCAGCAGTTTAAGAGGGGAAGAGACCCAGTACTTC.

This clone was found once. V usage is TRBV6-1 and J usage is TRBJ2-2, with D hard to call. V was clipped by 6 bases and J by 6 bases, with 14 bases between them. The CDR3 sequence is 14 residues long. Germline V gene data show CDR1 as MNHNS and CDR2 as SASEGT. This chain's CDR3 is CASRSQGAPGELFF. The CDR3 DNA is TGTGCCAGCAGATCCCAAGGTGCCCCCGGGGAGCTGTTTTTT.

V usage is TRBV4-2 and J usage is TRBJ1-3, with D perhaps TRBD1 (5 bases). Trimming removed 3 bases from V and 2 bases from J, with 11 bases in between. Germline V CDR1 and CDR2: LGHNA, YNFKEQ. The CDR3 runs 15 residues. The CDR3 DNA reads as TGTGCCAGCAGCCAGGCCGCAGGGCCTGGAAACACCATATATTTT. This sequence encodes CASSQAAGPGNTIYF.

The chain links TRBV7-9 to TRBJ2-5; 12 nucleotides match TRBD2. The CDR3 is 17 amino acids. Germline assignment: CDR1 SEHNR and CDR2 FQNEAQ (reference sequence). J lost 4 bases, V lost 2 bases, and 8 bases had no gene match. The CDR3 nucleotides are TGTGCCAGCAGCTTATTTCCTAGCGGGAGGGCAAGAGAGACCCAGTACTTC. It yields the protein CASSLFPSGRARETQYF.

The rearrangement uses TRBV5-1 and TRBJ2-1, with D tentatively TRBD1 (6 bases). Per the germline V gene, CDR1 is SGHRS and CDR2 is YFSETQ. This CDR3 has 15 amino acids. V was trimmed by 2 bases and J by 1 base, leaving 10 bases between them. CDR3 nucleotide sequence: TGCGCCAGCAGCTTACGGGACACATCCTACAATGAGCAGTTCTTC. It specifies CASSLRDTSYNEQFF.

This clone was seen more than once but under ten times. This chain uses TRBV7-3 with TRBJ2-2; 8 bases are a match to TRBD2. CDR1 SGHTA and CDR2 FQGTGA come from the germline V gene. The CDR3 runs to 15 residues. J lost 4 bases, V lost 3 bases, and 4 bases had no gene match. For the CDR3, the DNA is TGTGCCAGCAGCTTTGAGCTAGCGGGCACCGGGGAGCTGTTTTTT. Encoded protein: CASSFELAGTGELFF.